This T cell receptor beta chain comes out of a study of blood T cell repertoires in COVID-19. Background on the study: Italy, Spain and the United States were the sources of the convalescent and acute COVID-19 samples.

Germline loops: CDR1 SGHRS, CDR2 YFSETQ. The CDR3 totals 15 residues. V was pared by 5 bases and J by 0 bases, with 2 bases of the junction left unmatched. Clones were sequenced by immunoSEQ multiplex PCR, and TCRdb holds only the in-frame ones, with some missing. The table includes 80,000 to 85,000 clones, under 90% detected once. The clonotype comes from a human donor in a cohort sampled during active COVID-19. This rearrangement joins TRBV5-1 to TRBJ1-6; 7 nucleotides align to TRBD1. Sequenced sample: peripheral blood. The CDR3 region is CASRDRNSYNSPLHF. The CDR3 DNA reads TGCGCCAGCAGGGACAGGAACTCCTATAATTCACCCCTCCACTTT.